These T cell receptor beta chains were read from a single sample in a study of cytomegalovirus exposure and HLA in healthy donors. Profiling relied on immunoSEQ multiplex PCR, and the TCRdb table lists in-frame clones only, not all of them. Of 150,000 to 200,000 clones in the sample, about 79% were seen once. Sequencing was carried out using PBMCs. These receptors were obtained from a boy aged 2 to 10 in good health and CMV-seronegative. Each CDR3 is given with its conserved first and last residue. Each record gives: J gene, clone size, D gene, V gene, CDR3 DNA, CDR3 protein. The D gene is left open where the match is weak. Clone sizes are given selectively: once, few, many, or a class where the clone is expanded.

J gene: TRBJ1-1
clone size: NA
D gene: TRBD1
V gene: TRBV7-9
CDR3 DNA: TGTGCCAGCAGCCCCCAGGGGACAGGGGGGACTGAAGCTTTCTTT
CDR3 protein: CASSPQGTGGTEAFF

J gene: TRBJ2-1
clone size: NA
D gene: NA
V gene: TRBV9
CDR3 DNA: TGTGCCAGCAGCGTAGGTGGGGGGACCTCCTACAATGAGCAGTTCTTC
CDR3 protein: CASSVGGGTSYNEQFF

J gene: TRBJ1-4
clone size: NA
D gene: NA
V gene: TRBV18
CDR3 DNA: TGTGCCAGCTCACCTGACAACCCTAATGAAAAACTGTTTTTT
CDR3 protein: CASSPDNPNEKLFF

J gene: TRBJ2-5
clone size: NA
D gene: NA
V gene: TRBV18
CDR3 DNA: TGTGCCAGCTCACCCTGGAGCCAAGAGACCCAGTACTTC
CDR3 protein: CASSPWSQETQYF

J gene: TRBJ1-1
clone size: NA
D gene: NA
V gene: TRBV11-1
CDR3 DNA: TGTGCCAGCAGCTTGCCCCCCCACAGGATGATGAACACTGAAGCTTTCTTT
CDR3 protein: CASSLPPHRMMNTEAFF

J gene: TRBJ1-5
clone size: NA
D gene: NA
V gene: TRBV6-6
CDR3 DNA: TGTGCCAGCAGTATCAGGGACAATCAGCCCCAGCATTTT
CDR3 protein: CASSIRDNQPQHF

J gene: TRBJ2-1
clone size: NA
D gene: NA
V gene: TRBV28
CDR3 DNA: TGTGCCAGCAGTTTTCAGGTGCATGAGCAGTTCTTC
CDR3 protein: CASSFQVHEQFF

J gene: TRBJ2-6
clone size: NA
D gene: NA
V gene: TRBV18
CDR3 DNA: TGTGCCAGCTCTCCCGACAACTCTGGGGCCAACGTCCTGACTTTC
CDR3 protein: CASSPDNSGANVLTF

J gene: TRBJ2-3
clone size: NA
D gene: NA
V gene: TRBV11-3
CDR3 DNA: TGTGCCAGCAGCCAAGGCTATGGCGGAAGCACAGATACGCAGTATTTT
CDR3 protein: CASSQGYGGSTDTQYF

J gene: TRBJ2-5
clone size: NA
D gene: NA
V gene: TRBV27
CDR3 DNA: TGTGCCAGCAGTCCCTTCAGCAGCGGGGAGACCCAGTACTTC
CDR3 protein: CASSPFSSGETQYF

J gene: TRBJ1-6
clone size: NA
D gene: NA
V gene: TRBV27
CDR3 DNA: TGTGCCAGCAGTCTCCCAGATTCACCCCTCCACTTT
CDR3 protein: CASSLPDSPLHF

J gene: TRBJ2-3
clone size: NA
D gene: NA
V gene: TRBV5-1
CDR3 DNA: TGCGCCAGCAGCTTGGGCGTAGCCCCTAGCACAGATACGCAGTATTTT
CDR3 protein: CASSLGVAPSTDTQYF

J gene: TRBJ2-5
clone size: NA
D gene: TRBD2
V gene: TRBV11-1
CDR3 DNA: TGTGCCAGCAGCTTTGGGACCGGGACTAGAGAAGAGACCCAGTACTTC
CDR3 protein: CASSFGTGTREETQYF

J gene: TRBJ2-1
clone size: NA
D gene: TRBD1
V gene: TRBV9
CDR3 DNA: TGTGCCAGCAGCGTCCAGGGGGCCTACAATGAGCAGTTCTTC
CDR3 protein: CASSVQGAYNEQFF

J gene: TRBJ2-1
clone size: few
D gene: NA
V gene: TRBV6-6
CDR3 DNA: TGTGCCAGCAGTTACGGCGGAAGCTCCTACAATGAGCAGTTCTTC
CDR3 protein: CASSYGGSSYNEQFF

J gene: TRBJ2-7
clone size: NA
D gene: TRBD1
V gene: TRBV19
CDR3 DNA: TGTGCCAGTAGCCCGGGACAGGGGGCCTCCGAGCAGTACTTC
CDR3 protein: CASSPGQGASEQYF

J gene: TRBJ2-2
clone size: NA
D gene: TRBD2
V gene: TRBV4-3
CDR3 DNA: TGCGCCAGCAGCCAAGATGGGCGGGGGGCCCACACCGGGGAGCTGTTTTTT
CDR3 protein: CASSQDGRGAHTGELFF

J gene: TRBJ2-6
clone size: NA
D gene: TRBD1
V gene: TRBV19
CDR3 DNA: TGTGCCACCCGGGACAGGGGGTATGGGGCCAACGTCCTGACTTTC
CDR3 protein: CATRDRGYGANVLTF

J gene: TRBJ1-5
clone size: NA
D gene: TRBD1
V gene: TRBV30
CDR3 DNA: TGTGCCTATCAAGGGGGACAGGGTCTTCCCGGGAGAGCTTTTTTTAGCAATCAGCCCCAGCATTTT
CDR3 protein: CAYQGGQGLPGRAFFSNQPQHF

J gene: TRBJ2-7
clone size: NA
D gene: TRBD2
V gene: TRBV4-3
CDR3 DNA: TGCGCCAGCAGCCTGTCCGGGACTAGCGCATCCTACGAGCAGTACTTC
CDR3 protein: CASSLSGTSASYEQYF

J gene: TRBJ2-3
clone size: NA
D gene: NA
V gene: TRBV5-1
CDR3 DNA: TGCGCCAGCAGCTCAGGGGTTCTAGAGTCCACAGATACGCAGTATTTT
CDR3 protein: CASSSGVLESTDTQYF

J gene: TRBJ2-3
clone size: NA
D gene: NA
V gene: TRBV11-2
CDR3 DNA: TGTGCCAGCAGCTTAGAGGGGGCAACCCCCACAGATACGCAGTATTTT
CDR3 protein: CASSLEGATPTDTQYF

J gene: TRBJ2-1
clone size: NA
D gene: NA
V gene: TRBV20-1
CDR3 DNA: TGCAGTGCTACGGCGGGGAATGAGCAGTTCTTC
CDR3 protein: CSATAGNEQFF

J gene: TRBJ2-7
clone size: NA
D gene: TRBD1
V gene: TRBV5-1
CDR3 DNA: TGCGCCAGCAGCCCTAGGACAGGGGAGAACGAGCAGTACTTC
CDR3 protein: CASSPRTGENEQYF

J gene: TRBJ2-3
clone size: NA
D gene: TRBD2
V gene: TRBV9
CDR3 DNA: TGTGCCAGCAGCGATCGACTAGCGGGGGATTGGACAGATACGCAGTATTTT
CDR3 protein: CASSDRLAGDWTDTQYF

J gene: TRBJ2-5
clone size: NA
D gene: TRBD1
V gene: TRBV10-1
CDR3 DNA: TGCGCCAGCAAAGCCCGACAGGGGAAGGAGACCCAGTACTTC
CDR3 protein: CASKARQGKETQYF

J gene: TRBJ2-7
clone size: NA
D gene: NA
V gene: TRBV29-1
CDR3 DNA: TGCAGCGTTGGGAGCTCCTACGAGCAGTACTTC
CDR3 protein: CSVGSSYEQYF

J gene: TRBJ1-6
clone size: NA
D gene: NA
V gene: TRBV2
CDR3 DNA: TGTGCCAGCAGTGAAGTCAGCTCCTATAATTCACCCCTCCACTTT
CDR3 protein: CASSEVSSYNSPLHF

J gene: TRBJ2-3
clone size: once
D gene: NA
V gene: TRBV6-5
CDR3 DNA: TGTGCCAGCAGTTACGGGGATTCAGGGGGGGATACGCAGTATTTT
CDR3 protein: CASSYGDSGGDTQYF

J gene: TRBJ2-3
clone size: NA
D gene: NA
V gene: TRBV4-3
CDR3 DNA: TGCGCCAGCAGCCAAGATCCGGTTGTAGATACGCAGTATTTT
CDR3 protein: CASSQDPVVDTQYF

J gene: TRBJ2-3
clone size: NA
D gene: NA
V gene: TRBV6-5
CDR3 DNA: TGTGCCAGCAGCAGGCTTAGGGGTGTTGATACGCAGTATTTT
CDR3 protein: CASSRLRGVDTQYF

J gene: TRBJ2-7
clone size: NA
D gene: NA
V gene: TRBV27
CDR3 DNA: TGTGCCAGCAGCCCTGCAGGCAACTACGAGCAGTACTTC
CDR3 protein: CASSPAGNYEQYF

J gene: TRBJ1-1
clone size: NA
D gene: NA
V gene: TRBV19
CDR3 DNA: TGTGCCAGTAGTATCTTAGGAGGGTTGGGAGCTTTCTTT
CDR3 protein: CASSILGGLGAFF

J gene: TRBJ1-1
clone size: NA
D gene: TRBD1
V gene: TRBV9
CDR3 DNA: TGTGCCAGCAGCAGCGGACAGGGGACTATTACTGAAGCTTTCTTT
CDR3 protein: CASSSGQGTITEAFF

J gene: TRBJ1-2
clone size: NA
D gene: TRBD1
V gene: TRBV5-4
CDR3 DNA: TGTGCCAGCAGCTTACAGGGGTATGGCTACACCTTC
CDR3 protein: CASSLQGYGYTF

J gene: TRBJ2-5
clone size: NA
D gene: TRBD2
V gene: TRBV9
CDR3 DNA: TGTGCCAGCAGCGTAGGGACTAGCGGGGAAGAGACCCAGTACTTC
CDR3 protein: CASSVGTSGEETQYF

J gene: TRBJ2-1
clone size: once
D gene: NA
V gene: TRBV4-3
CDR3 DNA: TGCGCCAGCAGCCAAGAAGGGCTAGCGACCTACAATGAGCAGTTCTTC
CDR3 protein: CASSQEGLATYNEQFF

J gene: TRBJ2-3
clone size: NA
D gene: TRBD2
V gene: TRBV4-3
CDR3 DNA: TGCGCCAGCAGCCAAAATAGCGGGGGTGCAGATACGCAGTATTTT
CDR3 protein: CASSQNSGGADTQYF

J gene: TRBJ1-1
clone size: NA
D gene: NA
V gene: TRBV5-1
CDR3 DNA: TGCGCCAGCAGCTTGGAAGTTGCTCGGACACTGAACACTGAAGCTTTCTTT
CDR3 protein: CASSLEVARTLNTEAFF